The 5 T cell receptor beta chains listed next were all sequenced from one sample in a study of human T cells and chemical hapten exposure. Via MiXCR, TCRdb re-called the RACE reads, giving one row per CDR3 protein. Among 70,000 to 90,000 distinct CDR3 sequences listed, roughly 10% were seen once. Indicated time point: patch test 2, 6 weeks after DPC sensitization. Stated treatment: therapeutic diphenylcyclopropenone sensitization with weekly scalp DPC. Material: whole blood, obtained in connection with sensitization to the hapten diphenylcyclopropenone (DPC). The receptors originated from a woman aged 50 to 60 with alopecia areata. Some clones in this sample may be carry-over from other donors' samples.

This clonotype was seen many times. The chain employs TRBV7-9 and TRBJ2-1, with D tentatively TRBD1 or TRBD2 (5 bases each). Per germline, CDR1 SEHNR and CDR2 FQNEAQ (reference sequence). This CDR3 comprises 14 residues. The V gene lost 3 bases and the J gene lost 5 bases, with 11 bases spanning the gap. This chain's CDR3 is CASSFRDQDNEQFF. The CDR3 bases are TGTGCCAGCAGCTTTAGGGACCAAGACAATGAGCAGTTCTTC.

This clonotype has a count of ten or more. The chain is built from TRBV7-2 and TRBJ2-3; TRBD2 aligns across 12 bases. CDR1 and CDR2 from the germline V gene are SGHTA and FQGNSA. With 4 bases clipped from V and 1 base from J, the junction kept 6 bases outside the gene matches. This CDR3 has 17 amino acids. The CDR3 sequence is CASSSQTSGSGTDTQYF. For the CDR3, the DNA is TGTGCCAGCAGCTCACAGACTAGCGGGAGTGGCACAGATACGCAGTATTTT.

A few counts support this clonotype. The chain links TRBV28 to TRBJ2-7; 7 bases match TRBD2. The CDR3 has 14 residues. The germline gives CDR1 MDHEN, CDR2 SYDVKM. The trim removed 4 bases at V and 0 bases at J, leaving 3 bases unmatched. This chain's CDR3 is CASSSLANSYEQYF. The CDR3 bases are TGTGCCAGCAGTTCACTAGCGAACTCCTACGAGCAGTACTTC.

This clonotype was counted between two and nine times. V gene TRBV28 combines with J gene TRBJ2-1; no definite D call. Per germline, CDR1 MDHEN and CDR2 SYDVKM. This CDR3 comprises 12 residues. With 2 bases removed from V and 10 bases from J, the gap between germline ends came to 9 bases. The CDR3 loop reads CASSLTSREQFF. The CDR3 DNA follows: TGTGCCAGCAGTTTAACGTCTCGCGAGCAGTTCTTC. Using reference TRBV28 and TRBJ2-1 for the parts outside the CDR3, the full variable domain is DVKVTQSSRYLVKRTGEKVFLECVQDMDHENMFWYRQDPGLGLRLIYFSYDVKMKEKGDIPEGYSVSREKKERFSLILESASTNQTSMYLCASSLTSREQFFGPGTRLTVL.

The V gene is TRBV28, the J gene TRBJ2-1; D uncertain. The CDR3 is made up of 12 amino acids. Germline CDR1 and CDR2: MDHEN and SYDVKM. Between the trimmed V and J ends, which lost 6 bases and 9 bases, there was a span of 12 bases. Here the CDR3 reads CASSPPAPEQFF. In nucleotides, the CDR3 is TGTGCCAGCAGCCCCCCCGCACCTGAGCAGTTCTTC.